A single sample is the source of the 16 T cell receptor beta chains below, sequenced in a study of glioma-infiltrating T cells after dendritic cell vaccination. Clones were read by immunoSEQ multiplex PCR, and TCRdb kept only the in-frame ones, dropping some. The sample includes 65,000 to 80,000 clones, under 90% of them seen just once. The sequencing used blood, collected before dendritic cell vaccination. Receptors were obtained from a human donor with glioblastoma.

V gene TRBV4-3 combines with J gene TRBJ2-3; 12 nucleotides agree with TRBD2. This CDR3 is built from 16 residues. Trimming cost V 1 base and J 4 bases; bases outside gene matches: 3. Per the germline V gene, CDR1 is LGHNA and CDR2 is YSLEER. The CDR3 coding sequence is TGCGCCAGCAGCCAAGGACCTAGCGGGGGGGCAGATACGCAGTATTTT. Translating gives CASSQGPSGGADTQYF.

CDR3 sequence (DNA): TGCAGCGTTGTGGGAGGGGACAGGGGCTCCTACGAGCAGTACTTC. Translated, it gives CSVVGGDRGSYEQYF. This chain uses TRBV29-1 with TRBJ2-7; 10 bases line up with TRBD1. J lost 0 bases, V lost 4 bases, and 6 bases had no gene match. CDR3 length: 15 residues. The germline V gene encodes CDR1 SQVTM and CDR2 ANQGSEA.

The chain joins TRBV6-1 to TRBJ1-3; 7 nucleotides align to TRBD1. J was trimmed by 0 bases and V by 5 bases; bases with no gene match: 4. CDR3 length: 15 amino acids. Looked up from germline, CDR1 is MNHNS and CDR2 is SASEGT. CDR3 sequence reads: CASSPTGSSGNTIYF. Here the CDR3 DNA reads TGTGCCAGCAGTCCGACAGGGAGCTCTGGAAACACCATATATTTT.

The gene calls are TRBV15 and TRBJ2-7, with TRBD2 matching over 8 bases. This CDR3 has 16 residues. The germline CDR1 and CDR2 sequences are LNHNV and YYDKDF (reference sequence). J lost 5 bases, V lost 1 base, and 10 bases had no gene match. In DNA, the CDR3 is TGTGCCACCAGCAGAGCTCAAGGAGCGGGGGACCACGAGCAGTACTTC. Translated: CATSRAQGAGDHEQYF.

A word on this clone: At one end, the junction sequence differs from germline, possibly due to a read error. The V gene is TRBV7-7, the J gene TRBJ2-5; D call uncertain. This CDR3 has 14 residues. The germline V gene has CDR1 SSHAT and CDR2 FNYEAQ (reference sequence). The CDR3 region is CASSPTGAPETQYF. The CDR3 DNA reads TGTGCTAGCAGCCCGACTGGTGCGCCGGAGACCCAGTACTTC.

V is TRBV7-9 and J is TRBJ1-4; no firm D call. The CDR3 totals 14 residues. Germline values: CDR1 SEHNR, CDR2 FQNEAQ (reference sequence). The V end was cut by 5 bases, the J end by 6 bases, with 13 bases between. The DNA for the CDR3 is TGTGCCAGCAGCCCTCGGACGGAGGATGAAAAACTGTTTTTT. This encodes CASSPRTEDEKLFF.

The V call is TRBV7-9, the J call TRBJ1-4, with 8 bases lining up with TRBD1. V gave up 1 base and J gave up 4 bases; unmatched junction bases: 11. The CDR3 sequence is 18 residues long. CDR1 and CDR2 from the germline V gene are SEHNR and FQNEAQ (reference sequence). The CDR3 protein is CASSLGTGKTEVNEKLFF. CDR3 coding DNA: TGTGCCAGCAGCTTAGGGACAGGGAAAACTGAGGTTAATGAAAAACTGTTTTTT. Drawing the rest from reference TRBV7-9 and TRBJ1-4, the complete variable domain is DTGVSQNPRHKITKRGQNVTFRCDPISEHNRLYWYRQTLGQGPEFLTYFQNEAQLEKSRLLSDRFSAERPKGSFSTLEIQRTEQGDSAMYLCASSLGTGKTEVNEKLFFGSGTQLSVL.

The rearrangement uses TRBV30 and TRBJ1-1; D gene ambiguous. The CDR3 is 14 residues long. V lost 2 bases to trimming and J lost 1 base, with 11 bases between them. The V gene's germline CDR1 is GTSNPN and CDR2 SVGIG (reference sequence). As DNA, the CDR3 is TGTGCCTGGAGTCCCCCGGTAGCGAACACTGAAGCTTTCTTT. This translates into CAWSPPVANTEAFF.

This clone was seen once. Other DNA sequences in the same sample also yield this CDR3. The chain couples TRBV11-2 to TRBJ2-7; tentative D call: TRBD1 (7 bases). The V and J ends lost 8 bases and 5 bases respectively, with 22 bases between them. Germline V gene data show CDR1 as SGHAT and CDR2 as FQNNGV. The CDR3 extends over 15 amino acids. CDR3 sequence: CASRPWRGPLDEQYF. The CDR3 DNA follows: TGTGCCAGCCGCCCCTGGAGGGGGCCATTGGACGAGCAGTACTTC.

The chain couples TRBV27 to TRBJ2-1; 10 positions match TRBD2. The germline CDR1 and CDR2 sequences are MNHEY and SMNVEV (reference sequence). The CDR3 contains 16 residues. Losses at the gene ends were 0 bases for V and 3 bases for J; bases not matched to a gene: 2. The CDR3 sequence: CASSLSRLAGYNEQFF. DNA of the CDR3: TGTGCCAGCAGTTTATCCCGACTAGCGGGCTACAATGAGCAGTTCTTC.

This clone was found once. The V and J genes are TRBV18 and TRBJ1-1, with a possible D match to TRBD1 (5 bases). Per germline, CDR1 KGHSH and CDR2 LQKENI. Trimming left V 4 bases short and J 3 bases short, with 9 bases between. The CDR3 runs to 13 residues. The CDR3 sequence is CASSLGVDTEAFF. The CDR3 DNA reads TGTGCCAGCTCACTAGGGGTGGACACTGAAGCTTTCTTT.

In this sample, this clone turned up once. This chain joins TRBV18 and TRBJ1-1, with D perhaps matching TRBD1 (6 bases). Trimming pared 3 bases from V and 7 bases from J, leaving 18 bases between. The CDR3 has 15 amino acids. Germline V gives CDR1 KGHSH, CDR2 LQKENI. Here the CDR3 reads CASSPTDRKTNEAFF. DNA of the CDR3: TGTGCCAGCTCACCCACGGACAGAAAGACCAATGAAGCTTTCTTT.

The V gene is TRBV7-6, the J gene TRBJ2-2; 9 bases agree with TRBD2. The CDR3 spans 13 residues. CDR1 is SGHVS, CDR2 FNYEAQ, per germline. V was pared by 7 bases and J by 8 bases, with 5 bases of the junction left unmatched. DNA of the CDR3: TGTGCCAGCACCACGCTAGCGGGGGGGGAGCTGTTTTTT. It encodes CASTTLAGGELFF.

The V and J genes are TRBV10-3 and TRBJ2-2; the D gene is possibly TRBD2 (6 bases). Germline-derived CDR1 and CDR2 are ENHRY and SYGVKD. This CDR3 has 14 amino acids. V was cut by 6 bases and J by 2 bases, with 10 bases left in between. The CDR3 coding sequence is TGTGCCATCAGGGGGGACTCCAACACCGGGGAGCTGTTTTTT. Its protein is CAIRGDSNTGELFF.

V and J are TRBV2 and TRBJ1-2, with TRBD1 matching 8 bases. Germline V CDR1 and CDR2: SNHLY, FYNNEI. This CDR3 region has 13 residues. The ends lost 7 bases at V and 5 bases at J; junction bases unmatched: 6. The CDR3 nucleotides are TGTGCCAGCATCGCAGACAGGGGATATGGCTACACCTTC. The encoded protein is CASIADRGYGYTF.

The chain has TRBV6-5 and TRBJ1-5; D not resolved. With 6 bases removed from V and 1 base from J, the gap between germline ends came to 10 bases. The germline CDR1 and CDR2 sequences are MNHEY and SVGAGI. This CDR3 has 14 residues. The CDR3 region has the DNA TGTGCCAGCAGCTCGGGAGGGAGCAATCAGCCCCAGCATTTT. This codes for CASSSGGSNQPQHF.